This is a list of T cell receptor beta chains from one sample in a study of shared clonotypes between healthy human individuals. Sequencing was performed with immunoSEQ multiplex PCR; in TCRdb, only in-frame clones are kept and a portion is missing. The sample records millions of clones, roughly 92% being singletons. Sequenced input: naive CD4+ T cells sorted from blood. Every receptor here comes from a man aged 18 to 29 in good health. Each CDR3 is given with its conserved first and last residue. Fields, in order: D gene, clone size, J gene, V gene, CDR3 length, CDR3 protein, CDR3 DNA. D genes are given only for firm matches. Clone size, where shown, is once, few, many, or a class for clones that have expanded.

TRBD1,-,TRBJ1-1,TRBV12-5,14,CASGPGGMNTEAFF,TGTGCTAGTGGTCCAGGGGGTATGAACACTGAAGCTTTCTTT
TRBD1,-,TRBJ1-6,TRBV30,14,CAWSRTGANSPLHF,TGTGCCTGGAGTAGGACAGGGGCTAATTCACCCCTCCACTTT
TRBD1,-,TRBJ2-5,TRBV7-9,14,CASSSTGSQETQYF,TGTGCCAGCAGCTCGACAGGGTCCCAAGAGACCCAGTACTTC
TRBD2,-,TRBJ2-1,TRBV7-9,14,CASSLLAGANEQFF,TGTGCCAGCAGCTTGCTAGCGGGAGCCAATGAGCAGTTCTTC
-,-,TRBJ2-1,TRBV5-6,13,CASSLIGGNEQFF,TGTGCCAGCAGCTTGATCGGGGGCAATGAGCAGTTCTTC
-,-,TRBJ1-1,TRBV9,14,CASSLEGGPTEAFF,TGTGCCAGCAGCCTTGAGGGGGGTCCGACTGAAGCTTTCTTT
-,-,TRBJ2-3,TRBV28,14,CASAPDFSTDTQYF,TGTGCCAGCGCCCCCGACTTTAGCACAGATACGCAGTATTTT
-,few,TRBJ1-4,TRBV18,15,CASSPPRVGNEKLFF,TGTGCCAGCTCACCACCCCGGGTTGGTAATGAAAAACTGTTTTTT
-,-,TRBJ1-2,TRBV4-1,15,CASSQLPGNNYGYTF,TGCGCCAGCAGCCAGTTACCCGGGAACAACTATGGCTACACCTTC
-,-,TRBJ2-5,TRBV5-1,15,CASSLGGSGVETQYF,TGCGCCAGCAGCCTCGGAGGTTCAGGGGTGGAGACCCAGTACTTC